What follows are 17 T cell receptor beta chains derived from one specimen sequenced in a study of T cells after yellow fever vaccination. One entry per CDR3 protein results from TCRdb running MiXCR on the 5' RACE reads. The sample contains about 340,000 distinct CDR3 sequences, roughly an eighth of which appear only once. Material: CD4+ T cells sorted from PBMCs, obtained 15 days after the yellow fever booster vaccination. All receptors derive from a man between 18 and 29 years old who received the YFV17D yellow fever vaccine.

The gene calls are TRBV6-4 and TRBJ2-6, with D perhaps TRBD1 (5 bases). Germline assignment: CDR1 MRHNA and CDR2 SNTAGT. V was clipped by 6 bases and J by 2 bases, with 8 bases between them. The length of the CDR3 is 14 residues. Here the CDR3 DNA reads TGTGCCAGCAGGGCACAGGCTGGGGCCAACGTCCTGACTTTC. Protein: CASRAQAGANVLTF.

The chain combines TRBV2 with TRBJ1-5; TRBD1 matches at 9 bases. J lost 7 bases, V lost 6 bases, and 4 bases had no gene match. The germline V gene encodes CDR1 SNHLY and CDR2 FYNNEI. The CDR3 loop spans 13 amino acids. For the CDR3, the DNA is TGTGCCAGCAGCACGGGACAGGGCCAGCCCCAGCATTTT. It is translated as CASSTGQGQPQHF.

This clonotype came up a few times. The V call is TRBV9, the J call TRBJ2-5, with TRBD2 identical over 8 bases. The CDR3 covers 15 residues. Unmatched junction bases numbered 5, after V lost 0 bases and J lost 4 bases. Germline V CDR1 and CDR2: SGDLS, YYNGEE. The CDR3 DNA follows: TGTGCCAGCAGCGTAGCTCCCAGCGGGGGAGAGACCCAGTACTTC. This translates into CASSVAPSGGETQYF.

This clonotype occurred many times. The CDR3 bases are TGCGCCAGCAGCGATGCAGGGGGCCCCGAAGAGACCCAGTACTTC. It translates to CASSDAGGPEETQYF. The genes are TRBV5-1 and TRBJ2-5; 8 bases are a match to TRBD1. The CDR3 runs to 15 residues. V lost 4 bases and J lost 3; bases outside the gene matches: 8. In germline, CDR1 is SGHRS, CDR2 YFSETQ.

This clonotype was detected ten times or more. This chain links TRBV5-6 with TRBJ1-1, with a tentative D call TRBD1 (6 bases). The germline gives CDR1 SGHDT, CDR2 YYEEEE. With 2 bases removed from V and 5 bases from J, the gap between germline ends came to 13 bases. This CDR3 contains 14 residues. CDR3 in DNA: TGTGCCAGCAGCTTAAGGGCCAGGGGAACTGAAGCTTTCTTT. Residues: CASSLRARGTEAFF.

This clonotype was found a few times. One end of the junction fails to match germline, which may point to a read error. J is TRBJ1-1 and V is TRBV12-3 or TRBV12-4; D possibly corresponds to TRBD1 (5 bases). The CDR3 sequence is 15 residues long. CDR3 nucleotide sequence: TGTGCCAGCAGCTTAGGCCTTACAGGGAACACTGAAGCTTTCTTT. Protein product: CASSLGLTGNTEAFF.

The chain uses TRBV28 and TRBJ1-5, with unresolved D. With 10 bases removed from V and 0 bases from J, the gap between germline ends came to 10 bases. CDR3 length: 13 residues. The germline V gene encodes CDR1 MDHEN and CDR2 SYDVKM. CDR3 protein: CATRGYSNQPQHF. Written as DNA, the CDR3 is TGTGCCACCCGGGGTTATAGCAATCAGCCCCAGCATTTT.

This clonotype was counted between two and nine times. The chain has TRBV7-2 and TRBJ2-1, with D perhaps TRBD1 (6 bases). This CDR3 comprises 14 residues. Per the germline V gene, CDR1 is SGHTA and CDR2 is FQGNSA. V lost 4 bases and J 4 bases, leaving 11 bases between the germline ends. CDR3 DNA sequence: TGTGCCAGCAGCTCCCGGGACACATACAATGAGCAGTTCTTC. It codes for CASSSRDTYNEQFF.

This clonotype was seen a few times. This chain links TRBV20-1 with TRBJ1-5; 7 bases are shared with TRBD1. From germline, CDR1 is DFQATT and CDR2 SNEGSKA (reference sequence). Trimming took 5 bases from V and 8 from J; bases not matched to a gene: 12. The CDR3 runs to 14 residues. The DNA of the CDR3 is TGCAGTGCTCATGACTTAGGGGGCGCGGAGCCCCAGCATTTT. Translated, it gives CSAHDLGGAEPQHF.

This clonotype was observed a few times. J is TRBJ1-1 and V is TRBV7-2; D gene ambiguous. Trimming shortened V by 7 bases and J by 0 bases, and 12 bases separated the two germline ends. Germline values: CDR1 SGHTA, CDR2 FQGNSA. CDR3 size: 14 residues. The CDR3 DNA is TGTGCCAGCACCTCCCTCAACTTGAACACTGAAGCTTTCTTT. As protein: CASTSLNLNTEAFF.

V is TRBV11-2 and J is TRBJ1-1; D gene uncertain. Looked up from germline, CDR1 is SGHAT and CDR2 is FQNNGV. The CDR3 extends over 14 amino acids. The V and J ends lost 7 bases and 6 bases respectively, with 18 bases between them. CDR3 nucleotides: TGTGCCAGCAACACCCCGGCAGGAGGGCCTGAAGCTTTCTTT. Its translation: CASNTPAGGPEAFF.

This clonotype was found a few times. This chain joins TRBV9 and TRBJ2-5, with D possibly TRBD1 on 6 matching bases. The CDR3 is made up of 14 amino acids. Between the trimmed V and J ends, which lost 4 bases and 4 bases, there was a span of 14 bases. Germline loops: CDR1 SGDLS, CDR2 YYNGEE. This chain's CDR3 is CASSSTGMGETQYF. Written as DNA, the CDR3 is TGTGCCAGCAGCTCTACAGGGATGGGAGAGACCCAGTACTTC.

The chain carries TRBV6-5 and TRBJ2-7, with TRBD2 matching 8 bases. Per germline, CDR1 MNHEY and CDR2 SVGAGI. This CDR3 is 15 amino acids long. Germline trimming cut 2 bases from V and 6 bases from J; bases unmatched to any gene: 9. The CDR3, as DNA: TGTGCCAGCAGTTACGGTAGCGGGGCTCCCGTCGAGCAGTACTTC. Protein sequence: CASSYGSGAPVEQYF.

This clonotype occurred a few times. CDR3 in DNA: TGCGCCAGCAGCTTGGGGACTAGCGGTAAAGAGACCCAGTACTTC. This sequence encodes CASSLGTSGKETQYF. The chain is built from TRBV5-1 and TRBJ2-5; 10 nucleotides line up with TRBD2. Germline-derived CDR1 and CDR2 are SGHRS and YFSETQ. The V gene end was trimmed by 0 bases and the J gene end by 3 bases; junction bases not matched to a gene: 2. This CDR3 comprises 15 residues.

Only a few counts were recorded for this clonotype. The V and J genes are TRBV7-2 and TRBJ2-2, with D possibly matching TRBD2 (7 bases). The CDR3 covers 15 residues. CDR1 and CDR2 from the germline V gene are SGHTA and FQGNSA. Trimming removed 6 bases at V and 7 bases at J, with 18 bases between. CDR3 DNA sequence: TGTGCCAGCAGGAGGGCGGGGGCCGGAAACGGGGAGCTGTTTTTT. It encodes CASRRAGAGNGELFF.

The chain couples TRBV5-1 to TRBJ2-5; TRBD2 agrees at 13 bases. The CDR3 consists of 16 residues. Germline V lookup: CDR1 SGHRS, CDR2 YFSETQ. The trim removed 4 bases at V and 5 bases at J, leaving 8 bases unmatched. The CDR3, as DNA: TGCGCCAGCAGCAGACTAGCGGGGGGCGTAGGGGAGACCCAGTACTTC. It yields the protein CASSRLAGGVGETQYF.

This clonotype showed up just a few times. The chain carries TRBV7-8 and TRBJ2-1, with 11 bases lining up with TRBD1. Trimming removed 5 bases from V and 1 base from J; junction bases left unmatched: 10. Germline V lookup: CDR1 SGHVS, CDR2 FQNEAQ. There are 18 residues in the CDR3. The DNA for the CDR3 is TGTGCCAGCAGCCTCCGGGACAGGGGGTTCCAGTCCTACAATGAGCAGTTCTTC. This codes for CASSLRDRGFQSYNEQFF.